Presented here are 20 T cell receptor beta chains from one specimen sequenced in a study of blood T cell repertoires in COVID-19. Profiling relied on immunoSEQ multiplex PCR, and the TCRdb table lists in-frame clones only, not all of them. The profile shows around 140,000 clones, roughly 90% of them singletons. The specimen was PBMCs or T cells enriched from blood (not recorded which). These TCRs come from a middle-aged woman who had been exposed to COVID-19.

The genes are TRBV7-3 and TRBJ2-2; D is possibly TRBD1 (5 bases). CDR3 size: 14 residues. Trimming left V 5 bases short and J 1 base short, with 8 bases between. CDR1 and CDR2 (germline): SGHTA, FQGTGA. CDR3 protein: CASSITGNTGELFF. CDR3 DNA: TGTGCCAGCAGCATCACAGGGAACACCGGGGAGCTGTTTTTT.

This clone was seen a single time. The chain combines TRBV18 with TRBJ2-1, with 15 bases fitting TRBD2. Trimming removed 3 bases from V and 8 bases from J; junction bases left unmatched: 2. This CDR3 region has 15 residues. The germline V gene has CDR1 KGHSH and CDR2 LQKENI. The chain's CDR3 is CASSPGLAGGHEQFF. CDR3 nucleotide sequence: TGTGCCAGCTCACCTGGACTAGCGGGGGGGCATGAGCAGTTCTTC.

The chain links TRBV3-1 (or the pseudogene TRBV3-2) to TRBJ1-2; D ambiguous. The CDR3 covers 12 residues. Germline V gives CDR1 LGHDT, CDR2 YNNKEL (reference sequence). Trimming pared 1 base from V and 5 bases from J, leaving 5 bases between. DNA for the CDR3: TGTGCCAGCAGCCAAGGCCAGTATGGCTACACCTTC. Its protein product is CASSQGQYGYTF.

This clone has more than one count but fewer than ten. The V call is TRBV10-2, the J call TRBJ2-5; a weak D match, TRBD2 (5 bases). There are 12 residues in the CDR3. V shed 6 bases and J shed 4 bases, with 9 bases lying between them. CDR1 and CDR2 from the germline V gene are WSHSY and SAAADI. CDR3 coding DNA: TGCGCCAGCAGGGGGAGTTTAGAGACCCAGTACTTC. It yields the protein CASRGSLETQYF.

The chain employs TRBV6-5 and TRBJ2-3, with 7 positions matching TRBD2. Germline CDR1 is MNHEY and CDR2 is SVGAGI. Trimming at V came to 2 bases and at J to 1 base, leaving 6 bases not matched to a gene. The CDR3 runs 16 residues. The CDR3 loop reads CASSYRLAGGTDTQYF. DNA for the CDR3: TGTGCCAGCAGTTACCGGCTGGCGGGGGGCACAGATACGCAGTATTTT.

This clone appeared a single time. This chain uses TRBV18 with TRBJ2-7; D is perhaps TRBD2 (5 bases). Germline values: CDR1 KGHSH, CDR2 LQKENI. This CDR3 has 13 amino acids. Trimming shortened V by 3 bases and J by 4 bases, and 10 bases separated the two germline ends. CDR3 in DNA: TGTGCCAGCTCACCGGGTCGGGGTTACGAGCAGTACTTC. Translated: CASSPGRGYEQYF.

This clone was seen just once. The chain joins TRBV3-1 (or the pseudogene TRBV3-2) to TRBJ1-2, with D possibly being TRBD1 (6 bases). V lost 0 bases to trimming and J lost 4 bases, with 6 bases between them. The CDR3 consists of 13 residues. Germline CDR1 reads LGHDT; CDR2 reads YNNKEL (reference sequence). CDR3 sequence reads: CASSQEDSYGYTF. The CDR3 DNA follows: TGTGCCAGCAGCCAAGAGGACAGCTATGGCTACACCTTC.

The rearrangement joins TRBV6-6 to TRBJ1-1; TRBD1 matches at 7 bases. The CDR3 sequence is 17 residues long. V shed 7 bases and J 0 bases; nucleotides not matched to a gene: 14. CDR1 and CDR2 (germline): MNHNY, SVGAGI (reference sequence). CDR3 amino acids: CASTRQGLLTLNTEAFF. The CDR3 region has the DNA TGTGCCAGCACTCGACAGGGACTTCTAACCCTGAACACTGAAGCTTTCTTT.

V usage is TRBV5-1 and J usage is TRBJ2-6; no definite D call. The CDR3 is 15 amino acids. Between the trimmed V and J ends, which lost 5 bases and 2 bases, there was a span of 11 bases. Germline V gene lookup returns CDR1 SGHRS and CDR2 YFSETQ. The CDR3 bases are TGCGCCAGCAGAAGACCACAGCCTGGGGCCAACGTCCTGACTTTC. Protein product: CASRRPQPGANVLTF.

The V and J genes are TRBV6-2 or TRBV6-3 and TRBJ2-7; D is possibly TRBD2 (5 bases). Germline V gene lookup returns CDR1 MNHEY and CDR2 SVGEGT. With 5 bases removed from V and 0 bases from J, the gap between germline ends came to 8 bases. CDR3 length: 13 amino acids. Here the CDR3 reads CASSRGHSYEQYF. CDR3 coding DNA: TGTGCCAGCAGTCGCGGGCACTCCTACGAGCAGTACTTC.

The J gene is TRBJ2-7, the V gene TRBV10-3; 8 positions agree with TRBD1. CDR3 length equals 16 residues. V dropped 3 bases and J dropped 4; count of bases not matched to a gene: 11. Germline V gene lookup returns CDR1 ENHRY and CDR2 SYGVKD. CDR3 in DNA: TGTGCCATCAGTGATCGGACAGGGCTTGGGGGGTACGAGCAGTACTTC. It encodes CAISDRTGLGGYEQYF.

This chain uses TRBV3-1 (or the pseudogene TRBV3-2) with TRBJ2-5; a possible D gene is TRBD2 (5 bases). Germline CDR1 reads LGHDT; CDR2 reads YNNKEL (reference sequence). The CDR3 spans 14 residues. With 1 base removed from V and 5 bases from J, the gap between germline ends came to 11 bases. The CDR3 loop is CASSQGERMETQYF. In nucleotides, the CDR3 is TGTGCCAGCAGCCAAGGTGAGCGGATGGAGACCCAGTACTTC.

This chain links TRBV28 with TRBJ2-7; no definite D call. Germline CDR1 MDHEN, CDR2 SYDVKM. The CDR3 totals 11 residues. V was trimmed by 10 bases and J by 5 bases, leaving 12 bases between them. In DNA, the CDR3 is TGTGCCACCCTTTGGGCGAACGAGCAGTACTTC. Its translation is CATLWANEQYF.

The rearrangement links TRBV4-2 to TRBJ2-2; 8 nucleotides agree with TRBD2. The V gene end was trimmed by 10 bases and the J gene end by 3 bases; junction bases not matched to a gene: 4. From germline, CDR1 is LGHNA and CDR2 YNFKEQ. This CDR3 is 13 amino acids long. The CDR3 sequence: CATISGDTGELFF. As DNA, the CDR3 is TGTGCCACCATTAGCGGGGACACCGGGGAGCTGTTTTTT.

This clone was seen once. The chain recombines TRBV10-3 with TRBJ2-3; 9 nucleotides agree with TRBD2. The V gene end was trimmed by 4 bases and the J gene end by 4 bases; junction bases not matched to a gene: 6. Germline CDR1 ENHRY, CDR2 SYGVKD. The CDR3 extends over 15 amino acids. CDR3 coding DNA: TGTGCCATCAGTGGGGTAGCGGGAGTTTCAGATACGCAGTATTTT. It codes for CAISGVAGVSDTQYF.

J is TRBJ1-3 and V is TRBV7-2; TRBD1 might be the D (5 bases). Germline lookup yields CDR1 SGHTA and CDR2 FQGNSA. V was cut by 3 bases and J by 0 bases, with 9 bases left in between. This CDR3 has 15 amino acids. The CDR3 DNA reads TGTGCCAGCAGCTTGGGGGGTCTCTCTGGAAACACCATATATTTT. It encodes CASSLGGLSGNTIYF.

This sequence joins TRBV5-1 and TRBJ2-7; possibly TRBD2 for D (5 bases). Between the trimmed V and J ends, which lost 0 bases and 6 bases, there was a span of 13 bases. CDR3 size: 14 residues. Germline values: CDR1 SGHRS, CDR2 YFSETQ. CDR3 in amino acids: CASSLDPKGSEQYF. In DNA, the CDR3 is TGCGCCAGCAGCTTGGATCCCAAAGGGAGCGAGCAGTACTTC. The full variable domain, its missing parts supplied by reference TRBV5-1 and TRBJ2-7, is KAGVTQTPRYLIKTRGQQVTLSCSPISGHRSVSWYQQTPGQGLQFLFEYFSETQRNKGNFPGRFSGRQFSNSRSEMNVSTLELGDSALYLCASSLDPKGSEQYFGPGTRLTVT.

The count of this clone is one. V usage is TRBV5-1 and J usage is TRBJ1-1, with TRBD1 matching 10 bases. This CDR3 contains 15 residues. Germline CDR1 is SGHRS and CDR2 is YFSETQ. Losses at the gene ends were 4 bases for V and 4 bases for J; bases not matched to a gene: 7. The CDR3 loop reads CASSRRQGASTEAFF. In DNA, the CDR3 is TGCGCCAGCAGCCGACGACAGGGGGCGTCCACTGAAGCTTTCTTT.

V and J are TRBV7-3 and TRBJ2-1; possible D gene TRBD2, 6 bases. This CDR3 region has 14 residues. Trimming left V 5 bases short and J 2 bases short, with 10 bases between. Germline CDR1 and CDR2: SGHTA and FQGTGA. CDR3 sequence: CASSPEGPYNEQFF. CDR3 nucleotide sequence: TGTGCCAGCAGCCCGGAGGGCCCCTACAATGAGCAGTTCTTC.

The CDR3: CASSSGLEEKLFF. DNA for the CDR3: TGTGCCAGTAGTAGTGGATTGGAGGAAAAACTGTTTTTT. The gene calls are TRBV19 and TRBJ1-4; no firm D call. The germline CDR1 and CDR2 sequences are LNHDA and SQIVND (reference sequence). The CDR3 has 13 amino acids. Trimming cost V 4 bases and J 8 bases, with 11 bases left between them.